This T cell receptor beta chain appears in the sequencing data of a study of tumor-infiltrating lymphocytes in localized non-small cell lung cancer. Using immunoSEQ multiplex PCR, the repertoire was profiled, and TCRdb retains in-frame clones only, with some absent. In the table there are 11,000 or so clones, around 64% of which are singletons. Concerning this clone itself: Its antigen is unknown.

General study results and limits: Different pieces of the same tissue went to different assays, confounding technical variation with intratumor heterogeneity. Tumors had more T cell infiltration than uninvolved lung, per TCRbeta sequencing and CD3 counts.

The receptor's source is a human donor with non-small cell lung cancer. Specimen: uninvolved lung tissue not adjacent to the tumor.

Written as DNA, the CDR3 is TGTGCCAGCAGTTTATATGGGTTCGGCGAGCAGTTCTTC. It specifies CASSLYGFGEQFF. The chain employs TRBV28 and TRBJ2-1; D remains ambiguous. V lost 1 base to trimming and J lost 10 bases, with 11 bases between them. The V gene's germline CDR1 is MDHEN and CDR2 SYDVKM. The CDR3 totals 13 residues.